One and the same sample provided the 15 T cell receptor beta chains below, sequenced in a study of cytomegalovirus exposure and HLA in healthy donors. The PCR had 60 Vbeta and 13 Jbeta primers. Measured with immunoSEQ multiplex PCR; TCRdb has only the in-frame clones, and not every one. Here the sample spans some 200,000 clones, more than 65% being singletons. Sequences were obtained from PBMCs. All receptors derive from a woman aged 25 to 45 in good health and CMV-seronegative.

V gene TRBV11-3 combines with J gene TRBJ2-3; D gene ambiguous. Germline V CDR1 and CDR2: SGHNT, YENEEA. The CDR3 is 16 residues long. V shed 4 bases and J shed 0 bases, with 14 bases lying between them. CDR3 coding DNA: TGTGCCAGCAGCTCGGAGAGCACGTCTAGCACAGATACGCAGTATTTT. As protein: CASSSESTSSTDTQYF.

The chain is built from TRBV5-1 and TRBJ1-5; TRBD1 aligns across 7 bases. V was pared by 0 bases and J by 6 bases, with 3 bases of the junction left unmatched. Germline CDR1 SGHRS, CDR2 YFSETQ. The CDR3 runs 14 residues. For the CDR3, the DNA is TGCGCCAGCAGCTTGGGTCAGGGGGGTCAGCCCCAGCATTTT. This encodes CASSLGQGGQPQHF. Together with reference TRBV5-1 and TRBJ1-5, the CDR3 gives the full variable domain: KAGVTQTPRYLIKTRGQQVTLSCSPISGHRSVSWYQQTPGQGLQFLFEYFSETQRNKGNFPGRFSGRQFSNSRSEMNVSTLELGDSALYLCASSLGQGGQPQHFGDGTRLSIL.

V usage is TRBV18 and J usage is TRBJ2-1; TRBD2 matches at 13 bases. This CDR3 contains 16 residues. The germline V gene encodes CDR1 KGHSH and CDR2 LQKENI. Trimming took 6 bases from V and 7 from J; bases not matched to a gene: 9. CDR3: CASSLGLAGTINEQFF. CDR3 in DNA: TGTGCCAGCTCTCTGGGACTAGCGGGAACAATTAATGAGCAGTTCTTC. The variable domain in full, with the rest retrieved from reference TRBV18 and TRBJ2-1, is NAGVMQNPRHLVRRRGQEARLRCSPMKGHSHVYWYRQLPEEGLKFMVYLQKENIIDESGMPKERFSAEFPKEGPSILRIQQVVRGDSAAYFCASSLGLAGTINEQFFGPGTRLTVL.

This clone has only a few counts. This sequence joins TRBV2 and TRBJ2-3, with TRBD1 matching 8 bases. Germline V gene sequence: CDR1 SNHLY, CDR2 FYNNEI. Trimming removed 6 bases from V and 3 bases from J; junction bases left unmatched: 8. This CDR3 has 15 amino acids. The CDR3 reads CASRETGGWTDTQYF. The CDR3 region has the DNA TGTGCCAGCAGGGAAACAGGGGGGTGGACAGATACGCAGTATTTT.

About this clone: The identical CDR3 is also encoded by other nucleotide sequences in the sample. CDR3 DNA sequence: TGCAGCGTTGTCCAGGGTTACGAGCAGTACTTC. The encoded protein is CSVVQGYEQYF. The J gene is TRBJ2-7, the V gene TRBV29-1; weak D call: TRBD1 (5 bases). Germline V gene data show CDR1 as SQVTM and CDR2 as ANQGSEA. The CDR3 runs to 11 residues. V was pared by 4 bases and J by 4 bases, with 8 bases between.

The chain is built from TRBV6-1 and TRBJ2-1; 13 positions agree with TRBD2. The CDR3 has 17 amino acids. Germline CDR1 MNHNS, CDR2 SASEGT. With V trimmed by 4 bases and J by 7 bases, 10 bases remained unmatched. This CDR3 is CASSAQPGTSGVNEQFF. Here the CDR3 DNA reads TGTGCCAGCAGTGCACAACCCGGGACTAGCGGGGTAAATGAGCAGTTCTTC.

This rearrangement joins TRBV6-1 to TRBJ2-2; maybe TRBD2 (5 bases). This CDR3 comprises 15 residues. Between the trimmed V and J ends, which lost 0 bases and 4 bases, there was a span of 9 bases. Germline values: CDR1 MNHNS, CDR2 SASEGT. CDR3 DNA: TGTGCCAGCAGTGAAGCAGTACGGGGCACCGGGGAGCTGTTTTTT. Protein sequence: CASSEAVRGTGELFF.

This clone came up a few times. The CDR3 sequence is CASRGSANTGELFF. Written as DNA, the CDR3 is TGTGCCAGTCGGGGGTCGGCGAACACCGGGGAGCTGTTTTTT. This chain uses TRBV2 with TRBJ2-2; possibly TRBD2 for D (6 bases). In germline, CDR1 is SNHLY, CDR2 FYNNEI. Trimming removed 9 bases at V and 0 bases at J, with 11 bases between. This CDR3 is 14 amino acids long.

The V call is TRBV5-6, the J call TRBJ2-7, with D uncertain. The V and J ends lost 0 bases and 3 bases respectively, with 10 bases between them. There are 14 residues in the CDR3. Germline CDR1 SGHDT, CDR2 YYEEEE. CDR3 sequence reads: CASSLAGEVYEQYF. DNA for the CDR3: TGTGCCAGCAGCTTGGCCGGTGAGGTCTACGAGCAGTACTTC.

This clone was recorded a few times. The rearrangement links TRBV30 to TRBJ1-5, with D possibly TRBD1 on 5 matching bases. V was cut by 2 bases and J by 9 bases, with 23 bases left in between. Germline-derived CDR1 and CDR2 are GTSNPN and SVGIG (reference sequence). The CDR3 sequence is 16 residues long. This chain's CDR3 is CAWSKARTGVRRPQHF. CDR3 sequence (DNA): TGTGCCTGGAGTAAGGCGCGGACGGGGGTTCGGAGGCCCCAGCATTTT.

The rearrangement links TRBV6-6 to TRBJ1-2; D is possibly TRBD1 (6 bases). Trimming stripped 0 bases from V and 5 bases from J, with 10 bases between. Germline values: CDR1 MNHNY, CDR2 SVGAGI (reference sequence). CDR3 length: 14 amino acids. CDR3 residues: CASSYSRGMYGYTF. The CDR3 DNA reads as TGTGCCAGCAGTTACTCAAGGGGGATGTATGGCTACACCTTC.

The chain recombines TRBV7-2 with TRBJ1-2, with 10 bases identical to TRBD1. The CDR3 is 16 amino acids. V lost 6 bases to trimming and J lost 8 bases; unmatched junction nucleotides: 15. The germline V gene has CDR1 SGHTA and CDR2 FQGNSA. As DNA, the CDR3 is TGTGCCAGCAGTACTACATTCTTCCGGGACAGGGGAGGCTACACCTTC. This translates into CASSTTFFRDRGGYTF. Drawing the rest from reference TRBV7-2 and TRBJ1-2, the complete variable domain is GAGVSQSPSNKVTEKGKDVELRCDPISGHTALYWYRQSLGQGLEFLIYFQGNSAPDKSGLPSDRFSAERTGGSVSTLTIQRTQQEDSAVYLCASSTTFFRDRGGYTFGSGTRLTVV.

The V gene is TRBV11-3, the J gene TRBJ2-7, with 9 bases fitting TRBD1. J gave up 6 bases and V 1 base, and 7 bases lay outside the gene matches. The CDR3 has 15 amino acids. The germline gives CDR1 SGHNT, CDR2 YENEEA. The CDR3 region is CASSLGTGGLSEQYF. CDR3 nucleotide sequence: TGTGCCAGCAGCTTAGGAACAGGGGGCTTGAGCGAGCAGTACTTC.

This clone was counted a single time. The J gene is TRBJ1-1, the V gene TRBV11-2; D possibly corresponds to TRBD1 (5 bases). The CDR3 extends over 15 amino acids. The ends were cut back, 1 base at V and 10 bases at J, with 19 bases in the middle. The germline V gene encodes CDR1 SGHAT and CDR2 FQNNGV. CDR3 sequence: CASSLGPAGPALAFF. CDR3 sequence (DNA): TGTGCCAGCAGCTTAGGTCCCGCGGGGCCCGCCCTAGCTTTCTTT.

The V call is TRBV4-3, the J call TRBJ2-2; 10 bases agree with TRBD2. CDR3 length equals 17 residues. Germline-derived CDR1 and CDR2 are LGHNA and YSLEER. Losses at the gene ends were 0 bases for V and 3 bases for J; bases not matched to a gene: 4. The CDR3 loop reads CASSQEGAGGYTGELFF. CDR3 DNA: TGCGCCAGCAGCCAAGAAGGAGCGGGAGGGTACACCGGGGAGCTGTTTTTT.